The 17 T cell receptor beta chains reported below all come from one sample, sequenced in a study of T-cell memory formation after mild COVID-19. TCRdb re-analysed the 5' RACE reads in MiXCR, keeping a single row per CDR3 protein. The sample has 240,000 or so distinct CDR3 sequences, over 8.5% seen once. Specimen: PBMCs or a T cell subset sorted from them (not recorded which). The receptor source for this set is a man between 18 and 29 years old who had mild COVID-19 (a few samples of this study predate the infection). Cell type and time point are not known.

The chain uses TRBV5-1 and TRBJ1-6, with D maybe TRBD1 (5 bases). This CDR3 is 16 amino acids long. V was shortened by 1 base and J by 9 bases, with 17 bases between the two germline ends. In germline, CDR1 is SGHRS, CDR2 YFSETQ. CDR3 sequence: CASSLNYAGPSSPLHF. CDR3 nucleotide sequence: TGCGCCAGCAGCTTGAATTACGCAGGGCCGAGTTCACCCCTCCACTTT. Full variable domain (missing parts from reference TRBV5-1 and TRBJ1-6): KAGVTQTPRYLIKTRGQQVTLSCSPISGHRSVSWYQQTPGQGLQFLFEYFSETQRNKGNFPGRFSGRQFSNSRSEMNVSTLELGDSALYLCASSLNYAGPSSPLHFGNGTRLTVT.

There are a few counts of this clonotype. This chain joins TRBV5-5 and TRBJ2-3, with 13 nucleotides matching TRBD2. CDR1 and CDR2 (germline): SGHKS, YYEKEE (reference sequence). This CDR3 region has 14 residues. The trim removed 5 bases at V and 6 bases at J, leaving 3 bases unmatched. DNA for the CDR3: TGTGCCAGCAGGACTAGCGGGGGGCCGGATACGCAGTATTTT. Translated: CASRTSGGPDTQYF.

The chain carries TRBV4-1 and TRBJ1-5; no firm D call. The CDR3 sequence is 15 residues long. Trimming shortened V by 4 bases and J by 1 base, and 11 bases separated the two germline ends. Per germline, CDR1 MGHRA and CDR2 YSYEKL. The CDR3 reads CASSRRWVSNQPQHF. CDR3 DNA sequence: TGCGCCAGCAGCCGGCGGTGGGTGAGCAATCAGCCCCAGCATTTT.

This clonotype was counted between two and nine times. This rearrangement joins TRBV28 to TRBJ1-2; D unresolved. The V gene's germline CDR1 is MDHEN and CDR2 SYDVKM. The CDR3 has 14 residues. V lost 6 bases, J lost 7 bases, and 18 bases lay in between. CDR3 amino acids: CASSPPAASRGYTF. The CDR3 DNA is TGTGCCAGCAGCCCACCGGCGGCATCACGTGGCTACACCTTC.

The chain links TRBV3-1 to TRBJ2-1; 8 bases map to TRBD2. Trimming removed 1 base from V and 6 bases from J; junction bases left unmatched: 8. Germline CDR1 is LGHDT and CDR2 is YNNKEL (reference sequence). The CDR3 length is 16 residues. CDR3 bases: TGTGCCAGCAGCCAAGGCCGATTCGCGGGGGGCAATGAGCAGTTCTTC. Translating gives CASSQGRFAGGNEQFF.

There are a few counts of this clonotype. The chain carries TRBV5-1 and TRBJ2-5, with a tentative D call TRBD1 (6 bases). This CDR3 is built from 16 residues. The V gene's germline CDR1 is SGHRS and CDR2 YFSETQ. V gave up 0 bases and J gave up 0 bases, with 12 bases separating them. CDR3 loop: CASSLETGKYQETQYF. CDR3 nucleotides: TGCGCCAGCAGCTTGGAAACAGGGAAGTACCAAGAGACCCAGTACTTC.

This clonotype was counted a few times. CDR3: CASTETGSSYEQYV. The CDR3 DNA follows: TGTGCCAGCACCGAAACAGGTTCCTCCTACGAGCAGTACGTC. The chain employs TRBV6-6 and TRBJ2-7, with D possibly being TRBD1 (5 bases). V lost 7 bases, J lost 0 bases, and 13 bases lay in between. The germline gives CDR1 MNHNY, CDR2 SVGAGI (reference sequence). The CDR3 is 14 residues long.

The chain couples TRBV9 to TRBJ2-7; perhaps D is TRBD1 or TRBD2 (5 bases each). CDR1 SGDLS and CDR2 YYNGEE come from the germline V gene. CDR3 length: 14 residues. V gave up 2 bases and J gave up 6 bases, with 15 bases separating them. The CDR3 DNA reads as TGTGCCAGCAGCGTCGCCGGGACGATTGGCGAGCAGTACTTC. It yields the protein CASSVAGTIGEQYF. Combining the CDR3 with reference TRBV9 and TRBJ2-7 gives the whole variable domain DSGVTQTPKHLITATGQRVTLRCSPRSGDLSVYWYQQSLDQGLQFLIQYYNGEERAKGNILERFSAQQFPDLHSELNLSSLELGDSALYFCASSVAGTIGEQYFGPGTRLTVT.

This clonotype was seen more than once but under ten times. The chain employs TRBV7-2 and TRBJ1-1; D is ambiguous. Germline CDR1 is SGHTA and CDR2 is FQGNSA. V lost 1 base and J 1 base, leaving 10 bases between the germline ends. The CDR3 has 15 amino acids. CDR3 nucleotide sequence: TGTGCCAGCAGCTTAGTGGGTCCCAGGAACACTGAAGCTTTCTTT. It is translated as CASSLVGPRNTEAFF.

This clonotype was seen ten or more times. V usage is TRBV4-1 and J usage is TRBJ2-3; TRBD1 is a possible D gene (6 bases). The germline gives CDR1 MGHRA, CDR2 YSYEKL. Trimming took off 4 bases at V and 1 base at J, with 15 bases between the two ends. There are 16 residues in the CDR3. The CDR3 nucleotides are TGCGCCAGCAGCCTGCATCAGGGGCCTGGCACAGATACGCAGTATTTT. It codes for CASSLHQGPGTDTQYF.

The CDR3 protein is CAISEDGYQPQHF. The CDR3, as DNA: TGTGCCATCAGTGAGGACGGCTATCAGCCCCAGCATTTT. The chain combines TRBV10-3 with TRBJ1-5; D is ambiguous. V lost 2 bases, J lost 5 bases, and 7 bases lay in between. The CDR3 totals 13 residues. In germline, CDR1 is ENHRY, CDR2 SYGVKD.

V usage is TRBV6-2 or TRBV6-3 and J usage is TRBJ2-7; 7 nucleotides align to TRBD1. Germline assignment: CDR1 MNHEY and CDR2 SVGEGT. The CDR3 is made up of 17 amino acids. Trimming took 6 bases from V and 3 from J; bases not matched to a gene: 17. CDR3 in DNA: TGTGCCAGCAGCAGGGCCACAGGGGACGCACAGTTCTACGAGCAGTACGTC. This codes for CASSRATGDAQFYEQYV.

There are a few counts of this clonotype. This chain links TRBV6-2 or TRBV6-3 with TRBJ1-5; D perhaps matches TRBD1 (5 bases). The CDR3 covers 17 residues. V was shortened by 2 bases and J by 1 base, with 15 bases between the two germline ends. Germline CDR1 MNHEY, CDR2 SVGEGT. CDR3 sequence (DNA): TGTGCCAGCAGTTACATAGGGGCTCGTGGGAGCAATCAGCCCCAGCATTTT. Translated, it gives CASSYIGARGSNQPQHF.

The J gene is TRBJ1-2, the V gene TRBV28; D not certain. Trimming removed 3 bases from V and 6 bases from J, with 17 bases in between. From germline, CDR1 is MDHEN and CDR2 SYDVKM. The CDR3 consists of 15 residues. CDR3 DNA sequence: TGTGCCAGCAGTTTCGAGGACCCTATTAGTAATGGCTACACCTTC. This encodes CASSFEDPISNGYTF.

This clonotype has more than one count but fewer than ten. The chain couples TRBV7-2 to TRBJ2-1; D gene ambiguous. V lost 2 bases to trimming and J lost 3 bases, with 11 bases between them. The CDR3 sequence is 15 residues long. Germline V gives CDR1 SGHTA, CDR2 FQGNSA. CDR3 DNA sequence: TGTGCCAGCAGCTTACAGGACGGCCTCTACAATGAGCAGTTCTTC. Protein product: CASSLQDGLYNEQFF.

This clonotype was counted a few times. The rearrangement joins TRBV4-3 to TRBJ2-2; unclear D gene. V dropped 0 bases and J dropped 0 bases, with 5 bases sitting between them. Per germline, CDR1 LGHNA and CDR2 YSLEER. This CDR3 has 15 residues. CDR3 bases: TGCGCCAGCAGCCAAGATCACGCGAACACCGGGGAGCTGTTTTTT. Amino acid sequence: CASSQDHANTGELFF.

In this sample, this clonotype turned up a few times. The V call is TRBV12-5, the J call TRBJ2-5, with 7 bases identical to TRBD1. Germline CDR1 and CDR2: LGHNT and FRNRAP. The CDR3 extends over 14 amino acids. Germline trimming cut 5 bases from V and 7 bases from J; bases unmatched to any gene: 10. CDR3 nucleotides: TGTGCTAGTGGTGCTCGACAGGGTTTGGTGACCCAGTACTTC. It translates to CASGARQGLVTQYF.